This TCR beta chain originates from a study of blood T cell repertoires in COVID-19. Study details: Sample material is recorded as cDNA or gDNA derived from T cells, B-cell-depleted T cells, or PBMCs.

Under the authors' procedure: Reference gene primer amplification gave estimated nucleated cell counts. Data came from immunoSEQ multiplex PCR; TCRdb stores just in-frame clones and leaves some out. V, J and clone size derive from that table, while D and trimming were established from the DNA sequence. The table has about 220,000 clones, 85% to 90% seen once. J was trimmed by 8 bases and V by 2 bases; bases with no gene match: 5. Germline V gene data show CDR1 as MNHNY and CDR2 as SVGAGI (reference sequence). This CDR3 is 13 amino acids long. The chain carries TRBV6-6 and TRBJ1-2; 7 bases are a match to TRBD1. The TCR was taken from a man younger than 40 who had been exposed to COVID-19. Sequencing used PBMCs or T cells enriched from blood (not recorded which). The CDR3 sequence is CASSYEGALGYTF. The CDR3 coding sequence is TGTGCCAGCAGTTACGAGGGGGCGCTCGGCTACACCTTC.